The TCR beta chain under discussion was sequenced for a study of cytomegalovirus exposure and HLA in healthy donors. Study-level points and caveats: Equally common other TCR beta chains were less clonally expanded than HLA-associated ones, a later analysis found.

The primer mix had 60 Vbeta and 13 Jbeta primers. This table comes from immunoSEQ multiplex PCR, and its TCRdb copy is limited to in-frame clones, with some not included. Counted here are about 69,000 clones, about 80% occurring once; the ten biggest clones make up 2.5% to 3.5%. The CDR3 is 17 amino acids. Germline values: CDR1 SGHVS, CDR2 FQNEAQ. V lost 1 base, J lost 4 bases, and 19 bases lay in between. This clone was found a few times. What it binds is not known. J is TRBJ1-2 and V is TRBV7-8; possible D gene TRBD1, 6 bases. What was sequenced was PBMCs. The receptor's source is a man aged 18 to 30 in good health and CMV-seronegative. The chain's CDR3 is CASSLERGSRESYGYTF. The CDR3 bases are TGTGCCAGCAGCTTAGAAAGGGGGTCGAGGGAATCCTATGGCTACACCTTC.